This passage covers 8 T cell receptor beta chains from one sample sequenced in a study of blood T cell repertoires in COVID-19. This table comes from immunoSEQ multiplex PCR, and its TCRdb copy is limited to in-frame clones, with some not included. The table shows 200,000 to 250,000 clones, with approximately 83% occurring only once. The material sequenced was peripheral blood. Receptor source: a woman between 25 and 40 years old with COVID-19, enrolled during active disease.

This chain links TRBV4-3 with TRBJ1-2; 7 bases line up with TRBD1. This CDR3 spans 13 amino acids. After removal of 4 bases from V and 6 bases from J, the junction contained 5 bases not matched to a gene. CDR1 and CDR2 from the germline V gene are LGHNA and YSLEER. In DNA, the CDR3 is TGCGCCAGCAGCCCCGGACAGGAAGATGGCTACACCTTC. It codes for CASSPGQEDGYTF.

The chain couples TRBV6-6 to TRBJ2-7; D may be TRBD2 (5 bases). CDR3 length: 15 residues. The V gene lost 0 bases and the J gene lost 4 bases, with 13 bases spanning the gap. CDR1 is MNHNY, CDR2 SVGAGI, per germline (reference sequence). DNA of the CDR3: TGTGCCAGCAGTTACTCCGGGGTTGAGGGATACGAGCAGTACTTC. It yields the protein CASSYSGVEGYEQYF.

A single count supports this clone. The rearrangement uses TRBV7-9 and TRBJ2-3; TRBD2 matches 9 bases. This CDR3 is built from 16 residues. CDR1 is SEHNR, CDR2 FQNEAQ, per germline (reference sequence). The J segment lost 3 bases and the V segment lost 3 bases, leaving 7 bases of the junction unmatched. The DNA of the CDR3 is TGTGCCAGCAGCTTCAGCCTAGCGGGGAGGACAGATACGCAGTATTTT. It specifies CASSFSLAGRTDTQYF. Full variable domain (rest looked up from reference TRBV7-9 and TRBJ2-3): DTGVSQNPRHKITKRGQNVTFRCDPISEHNRLYWYRQTLGQGPEFLTYFQNEAQLEKSRLLSDRFSAERPKGSFSTLEIQRTEQGDSAMYLCASSFSLAGRTDTQYFGPGTRLTVL.

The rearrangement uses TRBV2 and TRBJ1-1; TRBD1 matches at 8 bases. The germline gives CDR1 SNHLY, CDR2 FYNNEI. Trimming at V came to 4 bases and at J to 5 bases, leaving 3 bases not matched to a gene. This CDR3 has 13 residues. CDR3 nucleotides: TGTGCCAGCAGTGGACAGGGGTCGACTGAAGCTTTCTTT. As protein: CASSGQGSTEAFF.

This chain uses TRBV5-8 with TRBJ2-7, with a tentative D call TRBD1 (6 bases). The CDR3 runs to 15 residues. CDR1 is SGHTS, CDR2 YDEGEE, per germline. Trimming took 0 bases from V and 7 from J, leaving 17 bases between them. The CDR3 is CASSLGTARGEEQYF. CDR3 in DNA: TGTGCCAGCAGCTTGGGGACAGCCCGTGGGGAAGAGCAGTACTTC.

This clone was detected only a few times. Here the CDR3 reads CASSGYPPTGETEAFF. Written as DNA, the CDR3 is TGTGCCAGCAGTGGATATCCGCCGACAGGGGAGACTGAAGCTTTCTTT. This rearrangement joins TRBV28 to TRBJ1-1; 8 bases match TRBD1. With V trimmed by 5 bases and J by 5 bases, 13 bases remained unmatched. The CDR3 is 16 amino acids. Germline V gene sequence: CDR1 MDHEN, CDR2 SYDVKM. Drawing the rest from reference TRBV28 and TRBJ1-1, the complete variable domain is DVKVTQSSRYLVKRTGEKVFLECVQDMDHENMFWYRQDPGLGLRLIYFSYDVKMKEKGDIPEGYSVSREKKERFSLILESASTNQTSMYLCASSGYPPTGETEAFFGQGTRLTVV.

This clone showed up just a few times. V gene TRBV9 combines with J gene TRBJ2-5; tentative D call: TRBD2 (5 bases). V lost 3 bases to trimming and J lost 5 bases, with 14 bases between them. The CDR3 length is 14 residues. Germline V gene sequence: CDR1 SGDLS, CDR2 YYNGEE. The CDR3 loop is CASSAQEERETQYF. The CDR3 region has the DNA TGTGCCAGCAGCGCCCAGGAGGAACGGGAGACCCAGTACTTC.

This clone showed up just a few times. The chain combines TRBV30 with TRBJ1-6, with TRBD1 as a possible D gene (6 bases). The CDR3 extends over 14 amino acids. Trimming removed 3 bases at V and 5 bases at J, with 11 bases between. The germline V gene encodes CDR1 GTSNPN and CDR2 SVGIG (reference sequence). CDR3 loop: CAWRAGDNNSPLHF. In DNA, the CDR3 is TGTGCCTGGAGAGCGGGGGACAATAATTCACCCCTCCACTTT.